Here is one TCR beta chain with its context. As processed by the authors: For nucleated cells, counts were estimated from reference gene primer amplification. The method was immunoSEQ multiplex PCR; TCRdb's version includes in-frame clones alone and lacks a portion of them. Clonal size and the V and J genes are those of that table, whereas D and trimming came from the DNA. The sample shows roughly 71,000 clones, about four fifths of them seen only once. These data belong to a study of blood T cell repertoires in COVID-19. The overall study: The study drew acute and convalescent COVID-19 samples from the United States, Italy and Spain. In each case, the material was cDNA or gDNA derived from T cells, B-cell-depleted T cells, or PBMCs.

The CDR3 spans 14 residues. Trimming at V came to 7 bases and at J to 4 bases, leaving 8 bases not matched to a gene. Germline loops: CDR1 SGHAT, CDR2 FQNNGV. V and J are TRBV11-2 and TRBJ2-5, with 8 bases that match TRBD2. This receptor was taken from a man between 65 and 79 years old who had recovered from COVID-19. The sample taken for sequencing was peripheral blood. The CDR3 bases are TGTGCCAGCAACCTAGCGGGCGGAGGAGAGACCCAGTACTTC. This gives the protein CASNLAGGGETQYF.